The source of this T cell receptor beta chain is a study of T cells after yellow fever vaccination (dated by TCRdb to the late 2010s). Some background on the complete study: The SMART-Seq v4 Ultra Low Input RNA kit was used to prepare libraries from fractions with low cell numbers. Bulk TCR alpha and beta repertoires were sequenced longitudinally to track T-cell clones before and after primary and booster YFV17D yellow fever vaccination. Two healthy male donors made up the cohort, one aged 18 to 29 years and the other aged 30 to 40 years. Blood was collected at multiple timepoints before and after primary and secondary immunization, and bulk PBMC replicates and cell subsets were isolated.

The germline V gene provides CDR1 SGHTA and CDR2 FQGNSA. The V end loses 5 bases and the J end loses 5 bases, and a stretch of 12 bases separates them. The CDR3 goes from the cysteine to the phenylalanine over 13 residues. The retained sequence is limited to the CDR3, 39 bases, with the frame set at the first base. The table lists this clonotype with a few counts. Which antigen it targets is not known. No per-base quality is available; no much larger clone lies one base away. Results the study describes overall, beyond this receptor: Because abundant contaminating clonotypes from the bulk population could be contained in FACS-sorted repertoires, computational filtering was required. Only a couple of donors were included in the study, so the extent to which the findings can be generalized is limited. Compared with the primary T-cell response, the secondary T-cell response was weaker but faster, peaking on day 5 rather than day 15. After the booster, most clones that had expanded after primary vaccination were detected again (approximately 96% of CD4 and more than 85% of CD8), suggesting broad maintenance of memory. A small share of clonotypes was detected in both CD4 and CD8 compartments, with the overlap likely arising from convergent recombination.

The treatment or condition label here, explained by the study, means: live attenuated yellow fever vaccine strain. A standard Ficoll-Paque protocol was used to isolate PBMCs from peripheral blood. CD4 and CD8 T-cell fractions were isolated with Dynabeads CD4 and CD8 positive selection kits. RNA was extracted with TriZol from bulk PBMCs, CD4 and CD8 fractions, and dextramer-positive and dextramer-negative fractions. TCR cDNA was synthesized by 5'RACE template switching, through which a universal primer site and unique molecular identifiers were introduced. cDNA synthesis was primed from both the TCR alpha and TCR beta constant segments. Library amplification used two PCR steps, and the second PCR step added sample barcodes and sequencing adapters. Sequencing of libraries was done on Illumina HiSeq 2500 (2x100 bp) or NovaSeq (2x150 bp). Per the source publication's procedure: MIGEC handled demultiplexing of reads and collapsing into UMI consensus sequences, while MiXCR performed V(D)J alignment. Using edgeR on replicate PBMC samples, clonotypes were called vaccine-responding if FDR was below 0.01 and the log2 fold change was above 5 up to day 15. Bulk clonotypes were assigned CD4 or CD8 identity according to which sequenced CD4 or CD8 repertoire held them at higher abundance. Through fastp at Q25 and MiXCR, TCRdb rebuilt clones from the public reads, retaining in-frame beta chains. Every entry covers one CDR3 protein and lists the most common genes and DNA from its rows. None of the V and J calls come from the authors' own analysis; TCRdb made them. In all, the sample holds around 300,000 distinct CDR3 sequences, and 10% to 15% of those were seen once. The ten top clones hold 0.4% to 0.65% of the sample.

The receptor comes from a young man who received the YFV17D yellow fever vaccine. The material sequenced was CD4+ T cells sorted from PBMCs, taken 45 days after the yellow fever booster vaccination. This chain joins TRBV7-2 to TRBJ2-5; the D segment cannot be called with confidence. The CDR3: CASSRGEGETQYF. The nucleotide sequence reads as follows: TGTGCCAGCAGCCGTGGGGAAGGGGAGACCCAGTACTTC.